This TCR beta chain was retrieved from a study of regulatory T cells in long-lasting Graves disease (dated by TCRdb to about 2021). For the wider study: Newly diagnosed Graves' disease patients had taken antithyroid drugs for less than 3 months. Peripheral blood TCR sequencing and RNA sequencing compared persistent Graves' disease patients with newly diagnosed Graves' disease patients. The study took place in China and was registered as a clinical trial. TCR sequencing covered around 13 persistent and around 20 newly diagnosed Graves' disease patients, around 35 samples in total.

Read against the paper, the sample's time point label means: newly diagnosed GD, antithyroid drugs for less than 3 months. RNA was extracted from PBMCs in TRIzol for both TCR sequencing and RNA sequencing. Graves' disease was diagnosed according to American Thyroid Association guidelines. Recruitment of patients was carried out at an endocrinology department in Xi'an, China. Each patient gave approximately 10 milliliters of peripheral blood, collected in an EDTA anticoagulant tube. Ficoll Paque Plus density gradient separation was used to isolate PBMCs, and no additional T cell sorting was done. An Agilent 2100 Bioanalyzer and agarose gel were used to assess RNA quality, and a NanoDrop 2000 was used to measure RNA concentration. Receptors were amplified or captured by multiplex PCR. The data were produced on an Illumina HiSeq 4000. CDR3 regions were amplified by Arm-PCR with iRepertoire HTBI primers to construct TCR beta libraries. PCR products were gel purified before sequencing. From the authors' description of their analysis: Gene usage analysis of CDR3 amino acid clonotypes relied on the 60 or so TRBV and about 15 TRBJ segments identified across samples. COPE and FqMerger were used to merge the filtered high-quality paired reads into contigs. Contigs were aligned with BLAST to IMGT TRBV, TRBD and TRBJ reference genes, and CDR3 was defined per IMGT. Clonotypes above 0.1% frequency were classified as highly expanded clones. Shannon entropy served as the measure of repertoire diversity, while the Gini coefficient captured V-J evenness. A clonotype found in more than one individual was treated as public. TCRdb passed the public sequencing reads through fastp at Q25 and MiXCR, retaining productive beta sequences. Each CDR3 protein gets just one entry, which takes the most common genes and DNA from the rows behind it. The V and J calls and clone size come from TCRdb's table, not from the authors' own analysis. The sample table records 350,000 to 500,000 distinct CDR3 sequences; 14% of these occur just once. The ten largest account for approximately 19% of the sample.

Sequences LGHDT (CDR1) and YNNKEL (CDR2) are obtained from the germline V gene (reference sequence). The trim is 6 bases for V and 1 base for J, with a gap of 6 bases between the germline ends. CDR3 length: 12 amino acids, cysteine to phenylalanine. Only the CDR3 region is kept as DNA, spanning 36 bases read in frame from base 1. This clonotype has a count of ten or more. Its antigen remains undetermined. Nothing much larger sits one base from this clone, and base qualities are not available. The investigation overall reported the following: The authors noted that the small sample size was a limitation that may lower accuracy. More public clonotypes were shared among persistent patients (around 2,600) than among newly diagnosed patients (under 1,000). The study examined only peripheral blood because the primary lesion, thyroid tissue, could not be accessed. Only the TCR beta chain was sequenced and analyzed. Lower TCR Shannon entropy and fewer highly expanded clones were observed in persistent Graves' disease patients than in newly diagnosed patients, which suggested clonal expansion. Persistent disease showed preferential use of TRBV28, TRBJ1-2 and TRBJ2-5, whereas newly diagnosed disease favored TRBV20-1 and TRBJ2-1.

This sample also appeared in a second study, on T cells in Graves' hyperthyroidism and ophthalmopathy. From that second study: A patient counted as having stable Graves' hyperthyroidism if no progression to ophthalmopathy occurred over 18 months of follow-up. Hyperthyroidism patients were newly diagnosed, with disease duration under 2 months, and aged 18 to 65 years. Patients with uncontrolled infections, other autoimmune diseases, pregnancy or lactation were excluded. Clinical symptoms, serum thyroxine and TRAb, thyroid ultrasound, and orbital computed tomography formed the basis for the diagnoses. A first-round RT-PCR of the TCR CDR3 used the HTBI primer set with the Qiagen OneStep RT-PCR kit. Most expanded thyroid clonotypes (frequency above 0.001) were also detected in blood, suggesting blood repertoires may reflect thyroid immune responses. A model built on a 13 V-J signature distinguished ophthalmopathy from stable hyperthyroidism, reaching around 87% sensitivity and under 84% specificity in cross-validation and 80%/75% in testing. In validation, the model predicted progression to ophthalmopathy a median of 6.5 months before onset, with roughly 70% sensitivity and 72.22% specificity. TCR V-J signatures able to tell the groups apart were searched for in a discovery cohort of some 97 patients, of whom under 45 had Graves' ophthalmopathy and around 56 had stable Graves' hyperthyroidism. Prospective prediction of ophthalmopathy was tested in an independent validation cohort of 18 to 20 hyperthyroidism patients and some 17 patients who later progressed to ophthalmopathy. The approximately 100 discovery patients were randomly split 7:3 into training and test sets. Thyroid tissue and blood T-cell repertoires from six Graves' hyperthyroidism patients were also compared in the study. Following sampling, methimazole starting at 30 mg daily was given to hyperthyroidism patients, and high-dose intravenous methylprednisolone was given to ophthalmopathy patients. Libraries were constructed in a second round of multiplex PCR, after which size selection and purification were carried out. Sequencing of the libraries was done on an Illumina HiSeq2000 using paired-end 100 bp reads. SOAPnuke was used to process the raw data, throwing out any read that contained adapters or uncalled bases, had a mean Phred below 15, or lacked an exact constant-primer or identifier match. High-quality paired reads were merged using COPE v1.2.5, and each unique nucleotide sequence was defined as a clonotype. MiTCR v1.1 was used to align clonotypes to the IMGT TRBV, TRBD and TRBJ reference segments. The analysis included only V-J combinations with a frequency above 0.0001, which together covered more than 98% of the repertoires. A TCS score was defined as the ratio of F50 (clonal expansion) to E x V (chaos), with BLOSUM62-based TCRdist applied between CDR3 peptides within each V-J. Welch's t-statistics and random forest reduced just over 500 V-J features to under 15, which were used in a naive Bayes classifier (R e1071). Sample size was not statistically predetermined, and investigators were not blinded to group allocation. The paper reports TCR Vbeta CDR3 sequencing of some 140 peripheral blood samples: around 41 ophthalmopathy, under 80 hyperthyroidism and about 17 progressor patients.

The starting material was peripheral blood mononuclear cells (PBMCs), obtained at new diagnosis, from a patient treated with antithyroid drugs. The TCR sequence derives from a woman aged 45-65 years with Graves disease. Donor details come from another sample of the same person, matched by shared clones. This chain joins TRBV3-1 to TRBJ1-2; the D gene assignment is ambiguous. The DNA sequence follows: TGTGCCAGCAGGAACAATAACTATGGCTACACCTTC. It is translated as CASRNNNYGYTF.